Each of the 25 T cell receptor beta chains below was sequenced from the same sample in a study of beta chain features in type 1 diabetes. The study reverse transcribed the entire isolated RNA, so it sequenced expressed TCRB transcripts. Sequencing was performed with immunoSEQ multiplex PCR; in TCRdb, only in-frame clones are kept and a portion is missing. The sample lists 680,000 or so clones; roughly a sixth were seen once. The sequencing sample was made of naive CD4+ T cells from blood. Receptors originate from a man in his late teens or twenties in good health.

A few counts support this clone. The chain recombines TRBV29-1 with TRBJ2-5; 10 bases line up with TRBD2. V lost 6 bases and J lost 5; bases outside the gene matches: 9. The germline V gene encodes CDR1 SQVTM and CDR2 ANQGSEA. CDR3 length: 14 residues. CDR3 sequence reads: CSVVPGLAKETQYF. As DNA, the CDR3 is TGCAGCGTAGTCCCGGGACTAGCGAAGGAGACCCAGTACTTC.

This chain connects TRBV7-2 to TRBJ1-2, with D tentatively TRBD1 (6 bases). This CDR3 is 15 amino acids long. V lost 1 base, J lost 4 bases, and 13 bases lay in between. CDR1 and CDR2 (germline): SGHTA, FQGNSA. The CDR3 DNA follows: TGTGCCAGCAGCTTAGGGCGGACAGACGGCTATGGCTACACCTTC. It translates to CASSLGRTDGYGYTF.

The table lists this clone with a few counts. This chain uses TRBV7-2 with TRBJ2-7, with 8 bases that match TRBD1. This CDR3 contains 14 residues. J was trimmed by 4 bases and V by 3 bases; bases with no gene match: 5. Germline CDR1 reads SGHTA; CDR2 reads FQGNSA. CDR3 bases: TGTGCCAGCAGCTTCGACAGGGGAATGTACGAGCAGTACTTC. Translating it yields CASSFDRGMYEQYF.

This clone was counted between two and nine times. This chain uses TRBV7-9 with TRBJ2-7; tentative D call: TRBD2 (6 bases). The germline V gene encodes CDR1 SEHNR and CDR2 FQNEAQ (reference sequence). With 1 base removed from V and 7 bases from J, the gap between germline ends came to 17 bases. The CDR3 loop spans 15 amino acids. The CDR3 nucleotides read TGTGCCAGCAGCTTAGATGGGGACTGGTTTTTAGAGCAGTACTTC. Amino acid sequence: CASSLDGDWFLEQYF.

The chain is built from TRBV9 and TRBJ2-2; the D gene is possibly TRBD2 (6 bases). Germline CDR1 and CDR2: SGDLS and YYNGEE. The CDR3 loop spans 19 amino acids. Trimming pared 0 bases from V and 1 base from J, leaving 19 bases between. In DNA, the CDR3 is TGTGCCAGCAGCGTAGTCCCTCGATATAGCGGAAAGAACACCGGGGAGCTGTTTTTT. Its translation is CASSVVPRYSGKNTGELFF.

The chain links TRBV18 to TRBJ1-2; TRBD1 is a possible D gene (5 bases). V lost 6 bases and J 3 bases, leaving 26 bases between the germline ends. CDR3 length: 18 residues. The germline V gene encodes CDR1 KGHSH and CDR2 LQKENI. CDR3 DNA sequence: TGTGCCAGCTCGCATCTGGTGTTGGGTCCGGGGGTTGACTATGGCTACACCTTC. The encoded protein is CASSHLVLGPGVDYGYTF.

The chain uses TRBV2 and TRBJ1-5, with TRBD1 matching over 7 bases. Trimming removed 5 bases from V and 7 bases from J; junction bases left unmatched: 11. The CDR3 consists of 15 residues. Germline V lookup: CDR1 SNHLY, CDR2 FYNNEI. The CDR3 sequence is CASSYNLQGMQPQHF. In DNA form, the CDR3 reads TGTGCCAGCAGTTACAACTTACAGGGGATGCAGCCCCAGCATTTT.

This chain uses TRBV7-8 with TRBJ1-2; D is uncertain. V dropped 5 bases and J dropped 7 bases, with 20 bases sitting between them. Germline V gene data show CDR1 as SGHVS and CDR2 as FQNEAQ. CDR3 size: 15 residues. The CDR3 DNA reads TGTGCCAGCAGCGTACCGAGGTCGGGGAATGCTGGCTACACCTTC. As protein: CASSVPRSGNAGYTF.

There are a few counts of this clone. The rearrangement uses TRBV25-1 and TRBJ2-7; 10 positions agree with TRBD1. Germline CDR1 and CDR2: MGHDK and SYGVNS. V was pared by 6 bases and J by 7 bases, with 15 bases of the junction left unmatched. The CDR3 covers 16 residues. The CDR3 protein is CASSFHGTGVRVEQYF. The CDR3 region has the DNA TGTGCCAGCAGCTTTCACGGGACAGGGGTAAGGGTAGAGCAGTACTTC.

The chain has TRBV4-2 and TRBJ2-4, with no clear D. Per the germline V gene, CDR1 is LGHNA and CDR2 is YNFKEQ. V lost 5 bases to trimming and J lost 8 bases, with 16 bases between them. The CDR3 sequence is 14 residues long. CDR3 amino acids: CASSLDMTGDIQYF. CDR3 in DNA: TGTGCCAGCAGCTTAGACATGACTGGGGACATTCAGTACTTC.

V is TRBV19 and J is TRBJ1-5; no firm D call. The CDR3 length is 13 residues. Germline CDR1 LNHDA, CDR2 SQIVND (reference sequence). Deletions cut 6 bases from V and 4 bases from J, with 10 bases between. CDR3 amino acids: CASRVQLNQPQHF. The CDR3 nucleotides read TGTGCCAGTAGGGTGCAGTTGAATCAGCCCCAGCATTTT.

This clone appeared a few times. The gene calls are TRBV5-4 and TRBJ2-7, with TRBD2 as a possible D gene (5 bases). There are 12 residues in the CDR3. V was clipped by 4 bases and J by 0 bases, with 5 bases between them. Germline loops: CDR1 SGHNT, CDR2 YYREEE (reference sequence). The CDR3 DNA reads TGTGCCAGCAGCGGGAGCTCCTACGAGCAGTACTTC. This gives the protein CASSGSSYEQYF. Using reference TRBV5-4 and TRBJ2-7 for the parts outside the CDR3, the full variable domain is ETGVTQSPTHLIKTRGQQVTLRCSSQSGHNTVSWYQQALGQGPQFIFQYYREEENGRGNFPPRFSGLQFPNYSSELNVNALELDDSALYLCASSGSSYEQYFGPGTRLTVT.

This clone occurred a few times. The chain recombines TRBV30 with TRBJ2-6, with D unresolved. The V end lost 2 bases, the J end lost 0 bases, and 5 bases lay between the germline ends. Germline assignment: CDR1 GTSNPN and CDR2 SVGIG (reference sequence). This CDR3 spans 14 amino acids. The CDR3 protein is CAWSPPSGANVLTF. As DNA, the CDR3 is TGTGCCTGGAGTCCTCCCTCTGGGGCCAACGTCCTGACTTTC.

This chain joins TRBV5-4 and TRBJ1-6; D is possibly TRBD1 (6 bases). Between the trimmed V and J ends, which lost 3 bases and 9 bases, there was a span of 16 bases. Germline values: CDR1 SGHNT, CDR2 YYREEE (reference sequence). The CDR3 consists of 15 residues. The CDR3 loop reads CASSSLGRGGSPLHF. The CDR3 DNA sequence: TGTGCCAGCAGCTCCCTGGGCAGGGGTGGTTCACCCCTCCACTTT.

Of note for this clone: One end of the junction is discordant with germline, which a read error may explain. As DNA, the CDR3 is TGTGCCACCGGCAGGGGGAATCAGCCCCAGCATTTT. As protein: CATGRGNQPQHF. The V and J genes are TRBV15 and TRBJ1-5, with TRBD1 matching over 7 bases. The germline CDR1 and CDR2 sequences are LNHNV and YYDKDF (reference sequence). The CDR3 sequence is 12 residues long.

In its sample, this clone was seen a few times. At the DNA level, this CDR3 is encoded by other sequences in the same sample as well. V gene TRBV5-1 combines with J gene TRBJ2-7; TRBD1 agrees at 8 bases. Germline CDR1 reads SGHRS; CDR2 reads YFSETQ. The CDR3 extends over 13 amino acids. V trimming: 1 base; J trimming: 4 bases; junction bases outside the gene matches: 1. The CDR3 region is CASSLQGAYEQYF. The CDR3 region has the DNA TGCGCCAGCAGCTTGCAGGGGGCGTACGAGCAGTACTTC. Supplemented by reference TRBV5-1 and TRBJ2-7, the full variable domain reads KAGVTQTPRYLIKTRGQQVTLSCSPISGHRSVSWYQQTPGQGLQFLFEYFSETQRNKGNFPGRFSGRQFSNSRSEMNVSTLELGDSALYLCASSLQGAYEQYFGPGTRLTVT.

In its sample, this clone was seen a few times. This rearrangement joins TRBV5-4 to TRBJ1-4, with a possible D match to TRBD1 (6 bases). V gave up 0 bases and J gave up 4 bases, with 7 bases separating them. Germline V gene data show CDR1 as SGHNT and CDR2 as YYREEE (reference sequence). The CDR3 runs 14 residues. The CDR3 DNA follows: TGTGCCAGCAGCTTGGACAGGGTTAATGAAAAACTGTTTTTT. Its translation: CASSLDRVNEKLFF.

This chain uses TRBV6-6 with TRBJ2-4, with a possible D match to TRBD1 (5 bases). Trimming removed 6 bases from V and 8 bases from J, with 11 bases in between. CDR3 length: 12 residues. Germline-derived CDR1 and CDR2 are MNHNY and SVGAGI (reference sequence). CDR3: CASSQQEYIQYF. The CDR3 DNA reads as TGTGCCAGCAGCCAACAGGAGTACATTCAGTACTTC.

In its sample, this clone was seen a few times. This CDR3 is also generated by other DNA sequences in the sample. The chain is built from TRBV5-1 and TRBJ2-5; 7 bases agree with TRBD1. J gave up 5 bases and V 1 base, and 2 bases lay outside the gene matches. CDR1 SGHRS and CDR2 YFSETQ come from the germline V gene. The CDR3 extends over 13 amino acids. Here the CDR3 DNA reads TGCGCCAGCAGCTTGTCAGGGGGTGAGACCCAGTACTTC. Protein sequence: CASSLSGGETQYF.

The table lists this clone with a count of one. The chain employs TRBV11-2 and TRBJ2-5, with TRBD2 matching over 8 bases. After removal of 1 base from V and 1 base from J, the junction contained 11 bases not matched to a gene. This CDR3 is built from 18 residues. Germline CDR1 reads SGHAT; CDR2 reads FQNNGV. In nucleotides, the CDR3 is TGTGCCAGCAGCTTAGCCGGCATCGGGGGGGCCGCCCAAGAGACCCAGTACTTC. Translated: CASSLAGIGGAAQETQYF.

A few counts support this clone. The chain couples TRBV19 to TRBJ1-2, with D maybe TRBD1 (6 bases). V was cut by 4 bases and J by 5 bases, with 11 bases left in between. Per the germline V gene, CDR1 is LNHDA and CDR2 is SQIVND (reference sequence). The CDR3 length is 13 residues. The CDR3 DNA reads as TGTGCCAGTAGTACGGACAGTGGATATGGCTACACCTTC. It is translated as CASSTDSGYGYTF.

This clone was picked up a small number of times. This chain connects TRBV6-5 to TRBJ2-4, with 9 bases that match TRBD1. This CDR3 comprises 15 residues. V gave up 2 bases and J gave up 4 bases; unmatched junction bases: 3. CDR1 is MNHEY and CDR2 is SVGAGI in the germline V gene. The CDR3 coding sequence is TGTGCCAGCAGTTACGCCGGACAGGGGAAAAACATTCAGTACTTC. Translation gives CASSYAGQGKNIQYF.

This clone was seen a few times. The chain has TRBV7-9 and TRBJ2-3, with 14 positions matching TRBD2. The CDR3 is 15 amino acids. J was trimmed by 9 bases and V by 5 bases; bases with no gene match: 7. CDR1 is SEHNR and CDR2 is FQNEAQ in the germline V gene (reference sequence). DNA for the CDR3: TGTGCCAGCAGCGCCCCGGGACTAGCGGGGGAGACGCAGTATTTT. Protein product: CASSAPGLAGETQYF.

The genes are TRBV4-3 and TRBJ2-5; 10 bases map to TRBD2. The CDR3 is 12 amino acids. After removal of 2 bases from V and 11 bases from J, the junction contained 2 bases not matched to a gene. Germline values: CDR1 LGHNA, CDR2 YSLEER. The CDR3 DNA reads as TGCGCCAGCAGCCAAACTAGCGGGACTCAGTACTTC. Its translation: CASSQTSGTQYF.

The rearrangement joins TRBV5-1 to TRBJ2-7; D unclear. Germline lookup yields CDR1 SGHRS and CDR2 YFSETQ. V was clipped by 2 bases and J by 2 bases, with 5 bases between them. The length of the CDR3 is 12 residues. CDR3 DNA: TGCGCCAGCAGCTTAGAACCCTACGAGCAGTACTTC. Its protein product is CASSLEPYEQYF.